The 22 T cell receptor beta chains in this list originate from one sample, sequenced in a study of CD8+ T cells in alopecia areata. Treatment reported: oral pan-JAK inhibitor, 5-10 mg twice daily. After isolation, RNA underwent reverse transcription to generate cDNA as the sequencing template. The repertoire was sequenced with immunoSEQ multiplex PCR; TCRdb's copy has only in-frame clones and lacks some. Counted here are more than 200,000 clones, around 43% occurring once; the ten biggest clones make up about 2.6%. Sequences were derived from CD4+ T cells sorted from blood, sampled at approximately week 36, from a patient treated with tofacitinib. Receptors originate from a human donor with alopecia areata.

About this clone: Germline and junction disagree at one end, which may indicate a read error. CDR3 nucleotide sequence: TGTGTCAGCAGCCTAGACAGGAATCAGCCCCAGCATTTT. It translates to CVSSLDRNQPQHF. This chain links TRBV6-5 with TRBJ1-5, with D possibly TRBD1 on 6 matching bases. CDR3 length equals 13 residues. The germline CDR1 and CDR2 sequences are MNHEY and SVGAGI.

The chain uses TRBV7-3 and TRBJ2-1, with TRBD2 matching 12 bases. CDR3 length: 19 amino acids. The V gene end was trimmed by 5 bases and the J gene end by 0 bases; junction bases not matched to a gene: 11. Germline CDR1 reads SGHTA; CDR2 reads FQGTGA. The CDR3 here is CASSPLGTSGPSSYNEQFF. CDR3 in DNA: TGTGCCAGCAGCCCCCTAGGGACTAGCGGGCCTAGCTCCTACAATGAGCAGTTCTTC.

V and J are TRBV19 and TRBJ2-5; D remains unclear. CDR3 length: 13 amino acids. V lost 5 bases and J lost 4, with 11 bases in between. The germline gives CDR1 LNHDA, CDR2 SQIVND (reference sequence). CDR3 in DNA: TGTGCCAGTAGTGCCAGTTATCCAGAGACCCAGTACTTC. It translates to CASSASYPETQYF.

The rearrangement joins TRBV28 to TRBJ2-3; D is possibly TRBD2 (6 bases). The V end was cut by 5 bases, the J end by 6 bases, with 15 bases between. Germline V CDR1 and CDR2: MDHEN, SYDVKM. The CDR3 runs 14 residues. The CDR3 spells CASSPGGPGDTQYF. CDR3 nucleotides: TGTGCCAGCAGTCCCGGAGGGCCAGGGGATACGCAGTATTTT.

The V gene is TRBV25-1, the J gene TRBJ2-1, with TRBD2 as a possible D gene (7 bases). The CDR3 extends over 15 amino acids. Trimming shortened V by 6 bases and J by 2 bases, and 14 bases separated the two germline ends. Germline values: CDR1 MGHDK, CDR2 SYGVNS. The CDR3: CASRDGRGPYNEQFF. CDR3 bases: TGTGCCAGCAGAGACGGGCGGGGGCCCTACAATGAGCAGTTCTTC.

The V gene is TRBV29-1, the J gene TRBJ2-5; TRBD2 is a possible D gene (6 bases). CDR1 SQVTM and CDR2 ANQGSEA come from the germline V gene. V was cut by 7 bases and J by 3 bases, with 12 bases left in between. CDR3 length equals 12 residues. The CDR3 spells CSAGRAEETQYF. The CDR3 coding sequence is TGCAGCGCCGGGAGAGCAGAAGAGACCCAGTACTTC.

The genes are TRBV30 and TRBJ2-5; D may be TRBD1 (6 bases). Germline loops: CDR1 GTSNPN, CDR2 SVGIG (reference sequence). The length of the CDR3 is 12 residues. V was cut by 0 bases and J by 5 bases, with 7 bases left in between. The chain's CDR3 is CAWSVRGETQYF. CDR3 DNA sequence: TGTGCCTGGAGTGTAAGGGGGGAGACCCAGTACTTC.

This clone was seen a single time. The chain has TRBV30 and TRBJ2-5; D gene ambiguous. Looked up from germline, CDR1 is GTSNPN and CDR2 is SVGIG (reference sequence). V was clipped by 3 bases and J by 1 base, with 12 bases between them. This CDR3 has 14 amino acids. In DNA, the CDR3 is TGTGCCTGGAGGGTGGCGGAGAGCCAAGAGACCCAGTACTTC. Protein product: CAWRVAESQETQYF.

This clone was recorded once. The chain couples TRBV5-8 to TRBJ2-7; D not resolved. V shed 1 base and J shed 7 bases, with 12 bases lying between them. Per the germline V gene, CDR1 is SGHTS and CDR2 is YDEGEE. The CDR3 length is 13 residues. The CDR3: CASSLSRRQEQYF. In nucleotides, the CDR3 is TGTGCCAGCAGCTTGAGTCGAAGGCAGGAGCAGTACTTC.

A single count supports this clone. This rearrangement joins TRBV9 to TRBJ2-2; perhaps TRBD1 as D (5 bases). V shed 2 bases and J shed 5 bases, with 10 bases lying between them. CDR3 size: 14 residues. Germline V gene lookup returns CDR1 SGDLS and CDR2 YYNGEE. As DNA, the CDR3 is TGTGCCAGCAGCGTTCAGGGCAGGACCGGGGAGCTGTTTTTT. Amino acid sequence: CASSVQGRTGELFF.

This clone appeared a few times. V usage is TRBV5-1 and J usage is TRBJ2-1, with 9 bases fitting TRBD2. Germline loops: CDR1 SGHRS, CDR2 YFSETQ. This CDR3 comprises 14 residues. V gave up 4 bases and J gave up 3 bases; unmatched junction bases: 2. This CDR3 is CASSRSGSYNEQFF. CDR3 nucleotide sequence: TGCGCCAGCAGCCGTAGCGGGAGCTACAATGAGCAGTTCTTC.

The chain recombines TRBV28 with TRBJ2-7; no definite D call. The V gene lost 9 bases and the J gene lost 2 bases, with 20 bases spanning the gap. The CDR3 covers 15 residues. Germline lookup yields CDR1 MDHEN and CDR2 SYDVKM. The CDR3 DNA reads TGTGCCAGACCTCCGTGGCGTTTTGGCACCTACGAGCAGTACTTC. Translating it yields CARPPWRFGTYEQYF. The full variable domain, its missing parts supplied by reference TRBV28 and TRBJ2-7, is DVKVTQSSRYLVKRTGEKVFLECVQDMDHENMFWYRQDPGLGLRLIYFSYDVKMKEKGDIPEGYSVSREKKERFSLILESASTNQTSMYLCARPPWRFGTYEQYFGPGTRLTVT.

The chain combines TRBV11-2 with TRBJ1-1; weak D call: TRBD1 (6 bases). The germline V and J ends were trimmed by 1 base and 7 bases, with 7 bases remaining between them. This CDR3 has 12 amino acids. Germline CDR1 is SGHAT and CDR2 is FQNNGV. The CDR3, as DNA: TGTGCCAGCAGCTTAGTGGACAGTGAAGCTTTCTTT. Amino acid sequence: CASSLVDSEAFF.

In this sample, this clone turned up a few times. Other DNA sequences of this sample code for an identical CDR3. The chain is built from TRBV7-2 and TRBJ2-7, with D unclear. V lost 1 base to trimming and J lost 4 bases, with 8 bases between them. Germline CDR1 SGHTA, CDR2 FQGNSA. This CDR3 has 13 residues. CDR3: CASSLVVGYEQYF. DNA of the CDR3: TGTGCCAGCAGCTTAGTTGTCGGTTACGAGCAGTACTTC.

The chain combines TRBV7-2 with TRBJ2-7, with D uncertain. V was trimmed by 1 base and J by 6 bases, leaving 10 bases between them. Germline-derived CDR1 and CDR2 are SGHTA and FQGNSA. This CDR3 comprises 13 residues. Here the CDR3 reads CASSLGGPGEQYF. The CDR3, as DNA: TGTGCCAGCAGCTTAGGAGGTCCGGGCGAGCAGTACTTC. Full variable domain (rest looked up from reference TRBV7-2 and TRBJ2-7): GAGVSQSPSNKVTEKGKDVELRCDPISGHTALYWYRQSLGQGLEFLIYFQGNSAPDKSGLPSDRFSAERTGGSVSTLTIQRTQQEDSAVYLCASSLGGPGEQYFGPGTRLTVT.

This clone came up a few times. The chain combines TRBV10-3 with TRBJ1-2; D gene ambiguous. The length of the CDR3 is 16 residues. Deletions cut 4 bases from V and 5 bases from J, with 20 bases between. Per germline, CDR1 ENHRY and CDR2 SYGVKD. As DNA, the CDR3 is TGTGCCATCAGTGTACCTTTGGTCGGCACTGTTTATGGCTACACCTTC. Protein sequence: CAISVPLVGTVYGYTF.

This clone has a handful of counts. CDR3 loop: CASSLDYGGYTF. The CDR3 nucleotides read TGCGCCAGCAGCCTGGATTACGGTGGCTACACCTTC. The chain is built from TRBV5-1 and TRBJ1-2; D gene ambiguous. This CDR3 region has 12 residues. Per the germline V gene, CDR1 is SGHRS and CDR2 is YFSETQ. V lost 4 bases, J lost 7 bases, and 11 bases lay in between.

The V and J genes are TRBV30 and TRBJ2-1; D remains ambiguous. The CDR3 spans 11 residues. Trimming cost V 0 bases and J 6 bases, with 3 bases left between them. CDR1 and CDR2 (germline): GTSNPN, SVGIG (reference sequence). CDR3 DNA sequence: TGTGCCTGGAGTGTATTCAATGAGCAGTTCTTC. Translated, it gives CAWSVFNEQFF.

The chain carries TRBV6-5 and TRBJ1-2; weak D call: TRBD1 (5 bases). Germline V gene data show CDR1 as MNHEY and CDR2 as SVGAGI. The CDR3 covers 12 residues. V was shortened by 2 bases and J by 8 bases, with 9 bases between the two germline ends. CDR3 region: CASSYGGQGYTF. The CDR3 coding sequence is TGTGCCAGCAGTTACGGGGGTCAGGGCTACACCTTC.

The V and J genes are TRBV19 and TRBJ2-1; the D gene is possibly TRBD1 (6 bases). In germline, CDR1 is LNHDA, CDR2 SQIVND (reference sequence). This CDR3 has 13 amino acids. The V end was cut by 4 bases, the J end by 12 bases, with 16 bases between. CDR3 bases: TGTGCCAGTAGTACAGGGGCCGCGGGTGGGCAGTTCTTC. Amino acid sequence: CASSTGAAGGQFF. The variable domain in full, with the rest retrieved from reference TRBV19 and TRBJ2-1, is DGGITQSPKYLFRKEGQNVTLSCEQNLNHDAMYWYRQDPGQGLRLIYYSQIVNDFQKGDIAEGYSVSREKKESFPLTVTSAQKNPTAFYLCASSTGAAGGQFFGPGTRLTVL.

The rearrangement joins TRBV6-6 to TRBJ2-5; D call uncertain. Between the trimmed V and J ends, which lost 7 bases and 5 bases, there was a span of 11 bases. There are 12 residues in the CDR3. Per germline, CDR1 MNHNY and CDR2 SVGAGI (reference sequence). CDR3 loop: CASNSQTETQYF. The CDR3 bases are TGTGCCAGCAATTCTCAAACGGAGACCCAGTACTTC.

The chain employs TRBV30 and TRBJ2-5, with D hard to call. V was shortened by 3 bases and J by 5 bases, with 10 bases between the two germline ends. This CDR3 has 12 residues. CDR1 is GTSNPN, CDR2 SVGIG, per germline (reference sequence). The CDR3 nucleotides read TGTGCCTGGAGACCCTTCCGGGAGACCCAGTACTTC. Translation: CAWRPFRETQYF. The full variable domain, its missing parts supplied by reference TRBV30 and TRBJ2-5, is SQTIHQWPATLVQPVGSPLSLECTVEGTSNPNLYWYRQAAGRGLQLLFYSVGIGQISSEVPQNLSASRPQDRQFILSSKKLLLSDSGFYLCAWRPFRETQYFGPGTRLLVL.